This T cell receptor beta chain stems from a study of OX40 agonist ivuxolimab in advanced cancers. Turning to the study itself: Recorded diagnoses for dose-escalation patients were hepatocellular carcinoma, melanoma, renal cell or head and neck cancer. Participants, 65% to 85% male, averaged about 56 years of age, ranging from about 23 to 90. Earlier treatment with anti-PD-1, anti-PD-L1 or anti-CTLA-4 was permitted, and about 40% had received some. Broader study findings: In CD8+ T cells, expanded clones were on average more numerous than in CD4+.

Details on this clone: Its antigen is unidentified.

Profiling relied on immunoSEQ multiplex PCR, and the TCRdb table lists in-frame clones only, not all of them. The table includes roughly 66,000 clones, about 81% detected once. The CDR3 has 15 residues. The V gene's germline CDR1 is LNHDA and CDR2 SQIVND (reference sequence). Trimming cost V 4 bases and J 7 bases, with 19 bases left between them. The material sequenced was CD4+ or CD8+ T cells sorted from blood, taken in a trial of the OX40 agonist ivuxolimab. This TCR came from an adult with an advanced solid tumor such as melanoma, head and neck, liver or kidney cancer. V is TRBV19 and J is TRBJ1-2; no definite D call. The CDR3 sequence is CASSTGRWEKVGYTF. The CDR3 bases are TGTGCCAGTAGTACTGGACGGTGGGAGAAGGTTGGCTACACCTTC. The variable domain in full, completed from reference TRBV19 and TRBJ1-2, reads DGGITQSPKYLFRKEGQNVTLSCEQNLNHDAMYWYRQDPGQGLRLIYYSQIVNDFQKGDIAEGYSVSREKKESFPLTVTSAQKNPTAFYLCASSTGRWEKVGYTFGSGTRLTVV.